This TCR beta chain stems from a study of T cell repertoires in cytomegalovirus infection. Study-wide background: Public signatures in TCR beta pointed to CMV infection and matching HLA type.

One entry per CDR3 protein results from TCRdb running MiXCR on the reads. The table has about 360,000 distinct CDR3 sequences, around 18% seen once; the top ten hold 7.5% to 9.5%. Germline V gene lookup returns CDR1 LNHDA and CDR2 SQIVND (reference sequence). The CDR3 sequence is 12 residues long. Trimming shortened V by 11 bases and J by 5 bases, and 13 bases separated the two germline ends. Study-level points and caveats: Identification of carriers of CMV plus the relevant HLA was performed using cumulative public TCR beta family frequency. Predominance within the ex vivo response was attributable to HLA-C-restricted CMV-specific TCR beta clonotypes.

This clonotype occurred a few times. The antigen is undetermined. Source material: PBMCs. The gene calls are TRBV19 and TRBJ2-1; D remains ambiguous. This TCR was recovered from a human donor in good health (CMV status not recorded). Some clones in this sample may be carry-over from other donors' samples. DNA for the CDR3: TGTGCCTCCTTAAACAGTAACAATGAGCAGTTCTTC. Translation gives CASLNSNNEQFF.